Each of the 17 T cell receptor beta chains below was sequenced from the same sample in a study of T cell repertoires in cytomegalovirus infection. TCRdb reprocessed the reads via MiXCR and lists one record per CDR3 protein. The sample includes some 320,000 distinct CDR3 sequences, under 35% seen only once; the top ten take 15% to 20%. Their target antigens are unknown. Material: cultured PBMCs, obtained from culture after CMV antigen stimulation. The origin of the receptors is a human donor in good health (CMV status not recorded). Some clones in this sample may be carry-over from other donors' samples.

The rearrangement links TRBV7-2 to TRBJ2-5; D is uncertain. The CDR3 is 13 amino acids. Trimming took 4 bases from V and 7 from J, leaving 13 bases between them. The germline V gene has CDR1 SGHTA and CDR2 FQGNSA. The CDR3 reads CASSSDGLGTQYF. As DNA, the CDR3 is TGTGCCAGCAGCTCCGACGGGTTGGGGACCCAGTACTTC.

The chain employs TRBV4-2 and TRBJ2-7; the D gene could be TRBD1 or TRBD2 (5 bases each). This CDR3 comprises 15 residues. Germline CDR1 reads LGHNA; CDR2 reads YNFKEQ. V lost 0 bases, J lost 0 bases, and 9 bases lay in between. The CDR3 nucleotides read TGTGCCAGCAGCCAAGATGGGGACCTCTCCTACGAGCAGTACTTC. This encodes CASSQDGDLSYEQYF.

The chain is built from TRBV11-3 and TRBJ2-1, with TRBD1 matching 7 bases. Trimming cost V 6 bases and J 0 bases; bases outside gene matches: 8. Germline V gene sequence: CDR1 SGHNT, CDR2 YENEEA. The CDR3 has 16 residues. The DNA for the CDR3 is TGTGCCAGCAGTCGCTTCCGGGACAGCTCCTACAATGAGCAGTTCTTC. It specifies CASSRFRDSSYNEQFF.

A few counts support this clonotype. The V and J genes are TRBV12-3 or TRBV12-4 and TRBJ2-2; D may match TRBD1 or TRBD2 (5 bases each). CDR3 length: 13 amino acids. Trimming stripped 7 bases from V and 5 bases from J, with 11 bases between. The CDR3 nucleotides read TGTGCCAGCATCCGGGACCGAACCGGGGAGCTGTTTTTT. Protein product: CASIRDRTGELFF.

This clonotype turned up a few times. This chain connects TRBV5-1 to TRBJ1-1; TRBD1 matches 7 bases. The germline CDR1 and CDR2 sequences are SGHRS and YFSETQ. The length of the CDR3 is 15 residues. Trimming removed 0 bases from V and 4 bases from J; junction bases left unmatched: 6. CDR3 protein: CASSLGGTDPTEAFF. CDR3 bases: TGCGCCAGCAGCTTGGGGGGGACAGATCCCACTGAAGCTTTCTTT.

This clonotype is a singleton in its sample. The rearrangement uses TRBV20-1 and TRBJ2-1; weak D call: TRBD2 (5 bases). V lost 7 bases and J lost 1, with 8 bases in between. Germline CDR1 is DFQATT and CDR2 is SNEGSKA (reference sequence). The CDR3 is 12 amino acids. This chain's CDR3 is CSGEGSYNEQFF. In DNA form, the CDR3 reads TGCAGTGGAGAGGGATCCTACAATGAGCAGTTCTTC.

DNA for the CDR3: TGTGCCGCCCGCCAGGCGTTACCGTGGTCTGGGGCCAACGTCCTGACTTTC. Amino acids: CAARQALPWSGANVLTF. The J gene is TRBJ2-6, the V gene TRBV28; no clear D gene. The ends were cut back, 11 bases at V and 1 base at J, with 21 bases in the middle. Germline V gene data show CDR1 as MDHEN and CDR2 as SYDVKM. The CDR3 spans 17 residues. Drawing the rest from reference TRBV28 and TRBJ2-6, the complete variable domain is DVKVTQSSRYLVKRTGEKVFLECVQDMDHENMFWYRQDPGLGLRLIYFSYDVKMKEKGDIPEGYSVSREKKERFSLILESASTNQTSMYLCAARQALPWSGANVLTFGAGSRLTVL.

This clonotype was counted many times. This chain joins TRBV6-1 and TRBJ1-1; D uncertain. Trimming shortened V by 0 bases and J by 3 bases, and 8 bases separated the two germline ends. CDR1 is MNHNS and CDR2 is SASEGT in the germline V gene. The CDR3 totals 14 residues. CDR3 sequence reads: CASSEAPTDTEAFF. DNA for the CDR3: TGTGCCAGCAGTGAAGCCCCTACCGACACTGAAGCTTTCTTT.

The chain uses TRBV19 and TRBJ2-1; 11 nucleotides line up with TRBD2. The CDR3 is 15 residues long. J was trimmed by 10 bases and V by 5 bases; bases with no gene match: 10. Germline values: CDR1 LNHDA, CDR2 SQIVND (reference sequence). The DNA of the CDR3 is TGTGCCAGTAGTTCCAGACTAGCGGGGCTTGAAGAGCAGTTCTTC. The encoded protein is CASSSRLAGLEEQFF.

This clonotype was detected a few times. This sequence joins TRBV5-1 and TRBJ2-1; 10 positions match TRBD2. The V and J ends lost 7 bases and 6 bases, in that order; junction bases with no gene match: 7. The length of the CDR3 is 14 residues. Germline V gives CDR1 SGHRS, CDR2 YFSETQ. DNA of the CDR3: TGCGCCAGCTTTCTACTAGCGGGAAGCAATGAGCAGTTCTTC. Protein sequence: CASFLLAGSNEQFF.

This clonotype was recorded a few times. One end of the junction is discordant with germline, which a read error may explain. The V gene is TRBV4-1, the J gene TRBJ1-5, with D unclear. Germline V CDR1 and CDR2: MGHRA, YSYEKL. The CDR3 is 15 residues long. CDR3 residues: CASSQEHLSNQPQHF. The DNA for the CDR3 is TGTGCCAGCAGCCAAGAACACTTGAGCAATCAGCCCCAGCATTTT.

The table lists this clonotype with a count of one. V usage is TRBV5-1 and J usage is TRBJ1-2, with TRBD1 matching over 10 bases. The germline CDR1 and CDR2 sequences are SGHRS and YFSETQ. This CDR3 is built from 14 residues. The V and J ends lost 3 bases and 8 bases, in that order; junction bases with no gene match: 7. This chain's CDR3 is CASSSGTGEDGYTF. The DNA for the CDR3 is TGCGCCAGCAGCTCCGGGACAGGGGAAGACGGCTACACCTTC.

This clonotype appeared a single time. V gene TRBV5-1 combines with J gene TRBJ1-5; no clear D. The germline V gene has CDR1 SGHRS and CDR2 YFSETQ. Trimming removed 1 base at V and 5 bases at J, with 7 bases between. The CDR3 is 13 amino acids. The CDR3 reads CASSLSKDQPQHF. DNA of the CDR3: TGCGCCAGCAGCTTGAGTAAGGATCAGCCCCAGCATTTT.

The chain uses TRBV10-3 and TRBJ1-5, with D unclear. Trimming shortened V by 3 bases and J by 1 base, and 7 bases separated the two germline ends. In germline, CDR1 is ENHRY, CDR2 SYGVKD. CDR3 length equals 14 residues. CDR3 nucleotide sequence: TGTGCCATCAGTGATAGGCAGAGCAATCAGCCCCAGCATTTT. Residues: CAISDRQSNQPQHF.

This clonotype was seen only a few times. The V gene is TRBV12-3 or TRBV12-4, the J gene TRBJ1-1; the D gene is possibly TRBD1 (6 bases). The CDR3 totals 15 residues. Trimming cost V 4 bases and J 3 bases, with 15 bases left between them. The DNA of the CDR3 is TGTGCCAGCAGTTCCCCCGGAGGGGGGGACACTGAAGCTTTCTTT. Encoded protein: CASSSPGGGDTEAFF.

This clonotype was picked up many times. V is TRBV7-6 and J is TRBJ2-1; D is unresolved. V shed 4 bases and J shed 4 bases, with 11 bases lying between them. This CDR3 comprises 14 residues. Germline CDR1 SGHVS, CDR2 FNYEAQ. CDR3 loop: CASSSAGDYNEQFF. The CDR3 bases are TGTGCCAGCAGCTCCGCCGGAGATTACAATGAGCAGTTCTTC.

The J gene is TRBJ1-2, the V gene TRBV20-1; tentative D call: TRBD1 (6 bases). Germline V lookup: CDR1 DFQATT, CDR2 SNEGSKA (reference sequence). The CDR3 sequence is 14 residues long. Between the trimmed V and J ends, which lost 3 bases and 4 bases, there was a span of 15 bases. CDR3 residues: CSASRTDSPYGYTF. CDR3 DNA: TGCAGTGCTAGCCGGACAGACTCTCCCTATGGCTACACCTTC.